This T cell receptor beta chain appears in the sequencing data of a study of CD8 T cells in Susac syndrome. CD8+ and CD4+ T cells from blood underwent TCR beta sequencing, which was carried out in a high-throughput format. Treatment-naive patients with stable or active relapsing-remitting disease served as multiple sclerosis controls. In contrast to the negatively isolated CD8+ and CD4+ T cells, TEMRA cells were FACS-enriched. CDR1 and CDR2 (germline): LNHDA, SQIVND (reference sequence). This CDR3 comprises 17 residues. Losses at the gene ends were 3 bases for V and 6 bases for J; bases not matched to a gene: 15. Random hexamers were used to reverse transcribe about 0.45 to 1 ug of RNA. It was immunoSEQ multiplex PCR that amplified TCR beta CDR3 across 54 Vbeta and 13 Jbeta. TCRdb recomputed calls from the immunoSEQ multiplex PCR reads with MiXCR, one row per CDR3 protein. The table shows 250,000 to 300,000 distinct CDR3 sequences, with 85% occurring only once.

The sequenced sample consisted of CD8+ T cells from PBMCs. This receptor was obtained from a human donor with multiple sclerosis. The V and J genes are TRBV19 and TRBJ2-7, with 9 bases aligning to TRBD2. The CDR3 DNA is TGTGCCAGTAGTATTAGGGAAGCCGGGACTAGCTTTCTCGAGCAGTACTTC. Its protein is CASSIREAGTSFLEQYF.